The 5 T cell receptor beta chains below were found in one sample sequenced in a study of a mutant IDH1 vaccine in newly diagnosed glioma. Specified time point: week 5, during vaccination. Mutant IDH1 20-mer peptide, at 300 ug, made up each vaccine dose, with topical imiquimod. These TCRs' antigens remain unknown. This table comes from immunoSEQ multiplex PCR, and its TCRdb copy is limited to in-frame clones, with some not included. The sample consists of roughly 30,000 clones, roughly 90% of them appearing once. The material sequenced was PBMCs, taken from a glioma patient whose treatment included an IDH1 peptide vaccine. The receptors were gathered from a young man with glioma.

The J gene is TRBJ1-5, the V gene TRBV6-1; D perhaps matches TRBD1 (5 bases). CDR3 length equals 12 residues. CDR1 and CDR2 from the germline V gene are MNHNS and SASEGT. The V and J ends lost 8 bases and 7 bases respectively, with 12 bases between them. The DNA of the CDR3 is TGTGCCAGCCAGGCAGGGAACCAGCCCCAGCATTTT. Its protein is CASQAGNQPQHF.

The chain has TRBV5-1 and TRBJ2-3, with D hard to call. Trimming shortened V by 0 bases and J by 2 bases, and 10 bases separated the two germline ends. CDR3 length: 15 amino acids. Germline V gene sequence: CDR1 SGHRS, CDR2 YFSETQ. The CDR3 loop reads CASSLEGHDTDTQYF. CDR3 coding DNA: TGCGCCAGCAGCTTGGAGGGCCACGACACAGATACGCAGTATTTT.

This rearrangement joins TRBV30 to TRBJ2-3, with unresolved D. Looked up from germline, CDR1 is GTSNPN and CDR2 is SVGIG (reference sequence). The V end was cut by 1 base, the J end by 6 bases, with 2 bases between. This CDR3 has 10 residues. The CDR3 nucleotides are TGTGCCTGGAGTGAGGATACGCAGTATTTT. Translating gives CAWSEDTQYF.

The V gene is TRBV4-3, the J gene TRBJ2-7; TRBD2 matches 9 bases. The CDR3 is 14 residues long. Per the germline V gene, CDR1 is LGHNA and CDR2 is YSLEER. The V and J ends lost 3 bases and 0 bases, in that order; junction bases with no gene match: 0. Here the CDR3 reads CASSQGLASYEQYF. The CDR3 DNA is TGCGCCAGCAGCCAGGGACTAGCCTCCTACGAGCAGTACTTC.

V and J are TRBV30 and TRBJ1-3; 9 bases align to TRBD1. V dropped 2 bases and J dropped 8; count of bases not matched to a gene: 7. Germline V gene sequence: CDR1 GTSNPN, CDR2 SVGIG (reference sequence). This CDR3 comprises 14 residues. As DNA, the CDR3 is TGTGCCTGGAGTAGGGAACAGGGGGCCTACACCATATATTTT. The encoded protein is CAWSREQGAYTIYF.